This TCR beta chain emerged from a study of blood T cell repertoires in COVID-19. Seattle-derived patients entered the study during active infection and were followed longitudinally. The authors' processing: The assay estimated nucleated cells by amplifying reference gene primers. TCRdb's copy holds only in-frame clones and misses some; the assay was immunoSEQ multiplex PCR. That table furnishes V, J and clone size, whereas the DNA furnished D and trimming. The data contain approximately 97,000 clones, about 90% of them singletons. The sequencing sample was made of peripheral blood. This sequence was found in a man between 45 and 60 years old with COVID-19, enrolled during active disease.

The CDR3 protein is CATSRAYEKLFF. For the CDR3, the DNA is TGTGCCACCAGCAGAGCTTATGAAAAACTGTTTTTT. The V and J genes are TRBV15 and TRBJ1-4; D remains ambiguous. The CDR3 is 12 residues long. V was pared by 1 base and J by 6 bases, with 3 bases between. Germline CDR1 reads LNHNV; CDR2 reads YYDKDF (reference sequence).